This T cell receptor (beta chain) is drawn from a study of technical replicates of blood from several donors. This CDR3 is 15 amino acids long. V was shortened by 5 bases and J by 3 bases, with 14 bases between the two germline ends. CDR1 is MNHNY, CDR2 SVGAGI, per germline (reference sequence). The protocol was immunoSEQ multiplex PCR, while the TCRdb copy is restricted to in-frame clones and leaves out a portion. The sample contains around 80,000 clones, 90% to 98% of which appear only once. Sequencing input: T cells isolated from PBMCs. The clonotype comes from a human donor in good health. The V and J genes are TRBV6-6 and TRBJ1-5, with a weak D call TRBD1 (6 bases). The DNA for the CDR3 is TGTGCCAGCAGTAGGGACATCGCCTTCAATCAGCCCCAGCATTTT. Residues: CASSRDIAFNQPQHF.